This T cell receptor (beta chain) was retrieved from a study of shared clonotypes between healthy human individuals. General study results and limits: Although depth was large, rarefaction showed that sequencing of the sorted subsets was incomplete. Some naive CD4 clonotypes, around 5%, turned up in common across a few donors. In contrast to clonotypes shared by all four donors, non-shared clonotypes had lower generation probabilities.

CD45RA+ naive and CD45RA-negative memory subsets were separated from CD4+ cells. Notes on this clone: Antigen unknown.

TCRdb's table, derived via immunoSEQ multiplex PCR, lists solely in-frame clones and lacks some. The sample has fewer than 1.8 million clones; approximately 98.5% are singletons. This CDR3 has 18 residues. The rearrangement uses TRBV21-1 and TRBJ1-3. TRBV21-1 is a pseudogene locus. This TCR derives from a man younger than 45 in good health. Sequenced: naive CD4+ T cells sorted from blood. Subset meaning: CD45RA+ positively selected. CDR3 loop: CASRRTLFRSDSGNTIYF. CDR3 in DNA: TGTGCCAGCAGGCGCACTTTGTTTCGGAGCGACTCTGGAAACACCATATATTTT.